A single sample is the source of the 13 T cell receptor beta chains below, sequenced in a study of CD8+ T cells in alopecia areata. In each case, RNA was isolated and then reverse transcribed into cDNA as the sequencing template. Sequenced by immunoSEQ multiplex PCR; TCRdb stores in-frame clones only, minus some. The sample has 65,000 to 75,000 clones, approximately 46% seen once. This specimen consisted of CD8+ T cells sorted from blood, obtained at week 0. The receptors here all came from a human donor with alopecia areata.

The chain couples TRBV6-6 to TRBJ2-7; the D gene is possibly TRBD2 (6 bases). The germline CDR1 and CDR2 sequences are MNHNY and SVGAGI (reference sequence). V lost 2 bases to trimming and J lost 3 bases, with 11 bases between them. The CDR3 has 14 residues. The DNA for the CDR3 is TGTGCCAGCAGTTACGGCGGGGTAGGCTACGAGCAGTACTTC. This encodes CASSYGGVGYEQYF.

The genes are TRBV20-1 and TRBJ1-1; D not certain. This CDR3 is built from 11 residues. V was shortened by 1 base and J by 8 bases, with 8 bases between the two germline ends. Germline V CDR1 and CDR2: DFQATT, SNEGSKA (reference sequence). The CDR3 loop is CSARVGAEAFF. CDR3 coding DNA: TGCAGTGCTAGAGTGGGCGCCGAAGCTTTCTTT.

This clone has more than one count but fewer than ten. This sequence joins TRBV5-1 and TRBJ2-1, with D uncertain. This CDR3 is 11 amino acids long. CDR1 is SGHRS and CDR2 is YFSETQ in the germline V gene. V shed 4 bases and J shed 8 bases, with 7 bases lying between them. The CDR3 is CASSVGDEQFF. CDR3 DNA: TGCGCCAGCAGCGTTGGGGATGAGCAGTTCTTC. Looking up the rest from reference TRBV5-1 and TRBJ2-1 gives the full variable domain: KAGVTQTPRYLIKTRGQQVTLSCSPISGHRSVSWYQQTPGQGLQFLFEYFSETQRNKGNFPGRFSGRQFSNSRSEMNVSTLELGDSALYLCASSVGDEQFFGPGTRLTVL.

V usage is TRBV7-9 and J usage is TRBJ2-1; TRBD2 matches 9 bases. V lost 5 bases and J lost 8; bases outside the gene matches: 16. The length of the CDR3 is 17 residues. Germline loops: CDR1 SEHNR, CDR2 FQNEAQ (reference sequence). CDR3 sequence: CASSPLGGGRAVYEQFF. CDR3 nucleotide sequence: TGTGCCAGCAGCCCCCTTGGGGGCGGGAGGGCCGTCTATGAGCAGTTCTTC.

This chain joins TRBV10-2 and TRBJ2-2, with D unresolved. This CDR3 contains 10 residues. Germline CDR1 and CDR2: WSHSY and SAAADI. The V end lost 6 bases, the J end lost 8 bases, and 4 bases lay between the germline ends. The CDR3 sequence: CASSAGELFF. CDR3 coding DNA: TGCGCCAGCAGCGCAGGGGAGCTGTTTTTT.

This clone was recorded a few times. V and J are TRBV29-1 and TRBJ2-2; 10 nucleotides agree with TRBD2. In germline, CDR1 is SQVTM, CDR2 ANQGSEA. The V segment lost 3 bases and the J segment 4 bases; nucleotides outside the gene matches: 5. The CDR3 spans 15 residues. The CDR3 here is CSVDPGTSVTGELFF. In DNA form, the CDR3 reads TGCAGCGTTGACCCCGGGACTAGCGTCACCGGGGAGCTGTTTTTT.

The J gene is TRBJ1-5, the V gene TRBV23-1; a possible D gene is TRBD1 (5 bases). TRBV23-1 is sorted into the ORF group, with uncertain function. Trimming left V 2 bases short and J 2 bases short, with 10 bases between. The CDR3 contains 15 residues. The CDR3 loop reads CASSQNGGGNQPQHF. CDR3 DNA sequence: TGCGCCAGCAGTCAAAATGGAGGGGGCAATCAGCCCCAGCATTTT.

This CDR3 is CSVPLHTGELFF. In nucleotides, the CDR3 is TGCAGCGTTCCGCTTCACACCGGGGAGCTGTTTTTT. The rearrangement joins TRBV29-1 to TRBJ2-2; D not resolved. CDR1 and CDR2 from the germline V gene are SQVTM and ANQGSEA. This CDR3 region has 12 residues. V lost 5 bases and J lost 3, with 7 bases in between.

V and J are TRBV29-1 and TRBJ2-7; D ambiguous. CDR3 length: 10 amino acids. V gave up 5 bases and J gave up 6 bases, with 8 bases separating them. From germline, CDR1 is SQVTM and CDR2 ANQGSEA. The CDR3: CSVWKGEQYF. CDR3 nucleotides: TGCAGCGTTTGGAAGGGCGAGCAGTACTTC.

This chain joins TRBV9 and TRBJ2-3; D is unclear. Germline CDR1 reads SGDLS; CDR2 reads YYNGEE. This CDR3 is 15 amino acids long. Trimming left V 1 base short and J 1 base short, with 10 bases between. As DNA, the CDR3 is TGTGCCAGCAGCGTATTTTCCTTGGGCACAGATACGCAGTATTTT. This encodes CASSVFSLGTDTQYF.

The J gene is TRBJ1-1, the V gene TRBV30, with D unclear. This CDR3 comprises 13 residues. V lost 0 bases and J 8 bases, leaving 13 bases between the germline ends. Germline-derived CDR1 and CDR2 are GTSNPN and SVGIG (reference sequence). CDR3 nucleotide sequence: TGTGCCTGGAGTGTACTTGGTCGCAGCGAAGCTTTCTTT. It is translated as CAWSVLGRSEAFF. Filled out from reference TRBV30 and TRBJ1-1, the complete variable domain reads SQTIHQWPATLVQPVGSPLSLECTVEGTSNPNLYWYRQAAGRGLQLLFYSVGIGQISSEVPQNLSASRPQDRQFILSSKKLLLSDSGFYLCAWSVLGRSEAFFGQGTRLTVV.

The chain is built from TRBV11-2 and TRBJ2-7; TRBD1 matches at 8 bases. V lost 0 bases and J lost 7; bases outside the gene matches: 17. Germline V gives CDR1 SGHAT, CDR2 FQNNGV. The CDR3 has 18 residues. DNA of the CDR3: TGTGCCAGCAGCTTAGATCTCCACGGGACAGGCCCCGAGGGGGAGCAGTACTTC. Protein product: CASSLDLHGTGPEGEQYF.

This chain connects TRBV29-1 to TRBJ2-1; no clear D. The CDR3 runs to 11 residues. The germline V gene encodes CDR1 SQVTM and CDR2 ANQGSEA. V was clipped by 6 bases and J by 7 bases, with 10 bases between them. The CDR3 sequence: CSVPQGNEQFF. Here the CDR3 DNA reads TGCAGCGTACCCCAAGGTAATGAGCAGTTCTTC.